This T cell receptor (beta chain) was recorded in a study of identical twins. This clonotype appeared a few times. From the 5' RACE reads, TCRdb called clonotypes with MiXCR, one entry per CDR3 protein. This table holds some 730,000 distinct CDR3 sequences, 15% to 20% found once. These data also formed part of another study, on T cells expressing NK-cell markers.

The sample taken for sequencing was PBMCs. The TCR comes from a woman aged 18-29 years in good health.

The CDR3 spells CSVEFKQGPQQETQYF. The CDR3 DNA reads TGCAGCGTTGAATTTAAACAGGGTCCCCAACAAGAGACCCAGTACTTC. The chain links TRBV29-1 to TRBJ2-5; the D gene is possibly TRBD1 (6 bases). Germline V gives CDR1 SQVTM, CDR2 ANQGSEA. Trimming removed 2 bases from V and 2 bases from J, with 18 bases in between. The CDR3 runs 16 residues.